The T cell receptor (beta chain) described here comes from a study of blood T cell repertoires in COVID-19. At the level of the study: The study drew acute and convalescent COVID-19 samples from the United States, Italy and Spain. T cells, B-cell-depleted T cells, or PBMCs provided the cDNA or gDNA that served as material.

This clone was observed a handful of times. Authors' processing steps: Using reference gene primer amplification, nucleated cell counts were estimated. The table came from immunoSEQ multiplex PCR; TCRdb's copy has only in-frame clones and leaves some out. V, J and clone size are those of that table, while D and trimming were read from the DNA. The profile shows approximately 320,000 clones, about 82% of them singletons. CDR3 length equals 13 residues. The germline CDR1 and CDR2 sequences are SNHLY and FYNNEI. The V gene end was trimmed by 6 bases and the J gene end by 10 bases; junction bases not matched to a gene: 4.

The origin of this receptor is a human donor in a cohort sampled during active COVID-19. The sequenced material came from peripheral blood. The chain joins TRBV2 to TRBJ1-6, with 9 bases matching TRBD1. In DNA, the CDR3 is TGTGCCAGCAGGGGGGACAGGGACTCACCCCTCCACTTT. Its translation: CASRGDRDSPLHF.